The rows below give T cell receptor beta chains drawn from one sample of a study of blood T cells in healthy people across ages. A single record per CDR3 protein comes from TCRdb applying MiXCR to the 5' RACE reads. The table lists around 1.1 million distinct CDR3 sequences, more than 30% of them singletons. The sample was blood. The source of these receptors is a man between 18 and 35 years old in good health. CDR3s include the opening cysteine and the closing phenylalanine or tryptophan. A D gene is named only where the DNA matches it firmly. Rows may omit the clone size; those that give it use once, few, many or a size class.

cdr3_aa cdr3_nt clone_size cdr3_length j_call d_call v_call
CASSRDSVTGGQYF TGTGCCAGTTCACGGGACAGCGTGACCGGAGGGCAGTACTTC . 14 TRBJ2-7 TRBD1 TRBV6-5
CASQSEGGRAFF TGTGCCAGCCAGTCGGAGGGAGGTCGGGCTTTCTTT . 12 TRBJ1-1 . TRBV6-5
CASSLDSPSRPQHF TGTGCCAGCAGCTTGGATAGCCCATCGCGGCCCCAGCATTTT few 14 TRBJ1-5 . TRBV5-8
CASSLEQGAEAFF TGTGCCAGCAGTTTGGAGCAGGGAGCTGAAGCTTTCTTT . 13 TRBJ1-1 . TRBV6-6
CASSYSNWRTAIYNEQFF TGTGCCAGCAGTTACTCGAATTGGAGGACAGCGATCTACAATGAGCAGTTCTTC . 18 TRBJ2-1 . TRBV6-5
CASSQGGGGNGYTF TGCGCCAGCAGCCAAGGAGGCGGTGGAAATGGCTACACCTTC . 14 TRBJ1-2 . TRBV4-3
CAGSGRGELFF TGTGCCGGCAGTGGTCGGGGGGAGCTGTTTTTT . 11 TRBJ2-2 . TRBV28
CASSLGAGGKLFF TGTGCCAGCAGCTTAGGGGCCGGGGGAAAACTGTTTTTT . 13 TRBJ1-4 . TRBV11-2
CSVTRGGANEKLFF TGCAGTGTTACCAGAGGCGGAGCTAATGAAAAACTGTTTTTT few 14 TRBJ1-4 . TRBV20-1
CSVEDRGAHPDTQYF TGCAGCGTGGAAGATCGGGGGGCCCACCCAGATACGCAGTATTTT . 15 TRBJ2-3 . TRBV29-1
CAISEDRVNSPLHF TGTGCCATCAGTGAGGACAGGGTTAATTCACCCCTCCACTTT . 14 TRBJ1-6 TRBD1 TRBV10-3
CASSPYRSYEQYF TGTGCCAGCAGCCCTTACCGTTCGTACGAGCAGTACTTC . 13 TRBJ2-7 . TRBV7-9
CASSSFGQGVEGYTF TGTGCCAGCAGCTCGTTCGGACAGGGGGTTGAGGGCTACACCTTC few 15 TRBJ1-2 TRBD1 TRBV7-9
CASSYRGGASQALYTGELFF TGTGCCAGCAGTTACCGTGGGGGGGCAAGTCAAGCTTTGTACACCGGGGAGCTGTTTTTT few 20 TRBJ2-2 . TRBV6-2/TRBV6-3
CSAARQRANYGYTF TGCAGTGCTGCCCGACAGAGAGCTAACTATGGCTACACCTTC few 14 TRBJ1-2 . TRBV20-1
CASSETTRDDWYGYTF TGTGCCAGCAGTGAAACTACCAGGGATGACTGGTATGGCTACACCTTC few 16 TRBJ1-2 . TRBV2
CASSYLSGTASSGANVLTF TGTGCCAGCAGTTACCTTTCCGGGACGGCTAGCTCTGGGGCCAACGTCCTGACTTTC few 19 TRBJ2-6 . TRBV6-5
CASTIDGRVGELFF TGCGCCAGCACCATAGACGGGCGAGTCGGGGAGCTGTTTTTT . 14 TRBJ2-2 . TRBV4-1
CASSADRVGTDTQYF TGTGCCAGCAGTGCGGACAGGGTGGGCACAGATACGCAGTATTTT few 15 TRBJ2-3 TRBD1 TRBV12-3/TRBV12-4
CASGDRGFDYGYTF TGTGCCAGCGGGGACAGGGGGTTTGACTATGGCTACACCTTC once 14 TRBJ1-2 TRBD1 TRBV6-5
CSARDSSAGLFYGYTF TGCAGTGCTAGAGATAGTTCGGCAGGCCTTTTCTATGGCTACACCTTC . 16 TRBJ1-2 . TRBV20-1
CAWSAFEGNEQYF TGTGCCTGGAGTGCGTTCGAGGGCAACGAGCAGTACTTC . 13 TRBJ2-7 . TRBV30
CASSFNSRGEGEKLFF TGCGCCAGCAGCTTCAACAGTCGGGGAGAGGGTGAAAAACTGTTTTTT . 16 TRBJ1-4 . TRBV5-1
CASSLTGRGLSYNEQFF TGTGCCAGCAGCTTAACCGGGCGGGGGTTGTCCTACAATGAGCAGTTCTTC . 17 TRBJ2-1 TRBD2 TRBV7-8